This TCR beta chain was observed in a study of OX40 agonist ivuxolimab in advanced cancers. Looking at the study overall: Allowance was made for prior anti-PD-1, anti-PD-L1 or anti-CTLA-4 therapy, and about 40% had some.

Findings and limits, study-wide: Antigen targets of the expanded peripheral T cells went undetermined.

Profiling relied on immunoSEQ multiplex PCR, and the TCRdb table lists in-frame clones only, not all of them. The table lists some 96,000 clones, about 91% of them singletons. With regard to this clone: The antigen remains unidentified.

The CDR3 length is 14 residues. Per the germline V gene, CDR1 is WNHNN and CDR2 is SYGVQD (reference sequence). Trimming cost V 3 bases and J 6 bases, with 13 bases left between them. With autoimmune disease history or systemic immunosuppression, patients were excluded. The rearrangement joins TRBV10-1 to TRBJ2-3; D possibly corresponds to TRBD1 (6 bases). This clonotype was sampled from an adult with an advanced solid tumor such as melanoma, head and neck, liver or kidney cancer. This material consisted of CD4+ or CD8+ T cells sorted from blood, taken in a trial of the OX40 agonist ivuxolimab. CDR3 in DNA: TGCGCCAGCAGTGACTCAGGACAGTCGGATACGCAGTATTTT. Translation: CASSDSGQSDTQYF.